The 32 T cell receptor beta chains below all came from one sample that was sequenced in a study of T cells in narcolepsy. Here immunoSEQ multiplex PCR was the method, and the copy in TCRdb shows in-frame clones only, minus some. This table holds 36,000 or so clones, 75% to 90% found once. The sample was CD45RA- memory CD4+ T cells from PBMCs. These receptors all come from a human donor with narcolepsy.

The V call is TRBV11-3, the J call TRBJ2-2; D is unresolved. The CDR3 length is 13 residues. Looked up from germline, CDR1 is SGHNT and CDR2 is YENEEA. The V end lost 1 base, the J end lost 6 bases, and 6 bases lay between the germline ends. CDR3 protein: CASSLGSAGELFF. The CDR3 region has the DNA TGTGCCAGCAGCTTAGGATCGGCCGGGGAGCTGTTTTTT.

The CDR3 bases are TGTGCCAGTAGTCTCCGGACAGGGGGCAGTGGCTACACCTTC. Amino acids: CASSLRTGGSGYTF. The chain joins TRBV19 to TRBJ1-2, with TRBD1 matching 11 bases. Germline lookup yields CDR1 LNHDA and CDR2 SQIVND (reference sequence). The CDR3 covers 14 residues. The V segment lost 5 bases and the J segment 7 bases; nucleotides outside the gene matches: 6. Full variable domain (rest looked up from reference TRBV19 and TRBJ1-2): DGGITQSPKYLFRKEGQNVTLSCEQNLNHDAMYWYRQDPGQGLRLIYYSQIVNDFQKGDIAEGYSVSREKKESFPLTVTSAQKNPTAFYLCASSLRTGGSGYTFGSGTRLTVV.

In its sample, this clone was seen once. This sequence joins TRBV7-2 and TRBJ1-1; D not resolved. The CDR3 is 12 amino acids. The germline V gene encodes CDR1 SGHTA and CDR2 FQGNSA. The ends were cut back, 5 bases at V and 7 bases at J, with 11 bases in the middle. The DNA of the CDR3 is TGTGCCAGCAGCCCCACAGCTTATGAAGCTTTCTTT. Translated, it gives CASSPTAYEAFF.

The CDR3 DNA is TGCGCCAGCAGCCGCTCAGTCACCTTGAGCTCCTACAATGAGCAGTTCTTC. This codes for CASSRSVTLSSYNEQFF. The chain couples TRBV4-3 to TRBJ2-1; D unclear. This CDR3 region has 17 residues. Germline CDR1 and CDR2: LGHNA and YSLEER. The germline V and J ends were trimmed by 4 bases and 0 bases, with 16 bases remaining between them.

This clone has more than one count but fewer than ten. The J gene is TRBJ2-2, the V gene TRBV5-1; TRBD2 agrees at 9 bases. This CDR3 has 16 amino acids. Trimming removed 4 bases from V and 7 bases from J; junction bases left unmatched: 11. The germline CDR1 and CDR2 sequences are SGHRS and YFSETQ. DNA of the CDR3: TGCGCCAGCAGCGTCGGGACTAGCCTCTATGGCGGGGAGCTGTTTTTT. It encodes CASSVGTSLYGGELFF.

This sequence joins TRBV5-1 and TRBJ2-1; D not certain. The CDR3 has 15 residues. The V and J ends lost 4 bases and 0 bases respectively, with 11 bases between them. Germline values: CDR1 SGHRS, CDR2 YFSETQ. The CDR3 spells CASSVKDYSYNEQFF. The CDR3 bases are TGCGCCAGCAGCGTCAAGGATTACTCCTACAATGAGCAGTTCTTC.

The chain links TRBV5-4 to TRBJ2-5; D assignment may be TRBD1 or TRBD2 (5 bases each). CDR3 length: 17 residues. Per the germline V gene, CDR1 is SGHNT and CDR2 is YYREEE (reference sequence). The V gene lost 0 bases and the J gene lost 1 base, with 16 bases spanning the gap. CDR3 region: CASSLGAGSSGQETQYF. As DNA, the CDR3 is TGTGCCAGCAGCTTGGGGGCAGGGAGCTCCGGCCAAGAGACCCAGTACTTC. Based on the CDR3 plus reference TRBV5-4 and TRBJ2-5, the full variable domain is ETGVTQSPTHLIKTRGQQVTLRCSSQSGHNTVSWYQQALGQGPQFIFQYYREEENGRGNFPPRFSGLQFPNYSSELNVNALELDDSALYLCASSLGAGSSGQETQYFGPGTRLLVL.

The genes are TRBV19 and TRBJ2-1; the D gene is possibly TRBD1 (5 bases). Germline V gene sequence: CDR1 LNHDA, CDR2 SQIVND (reference sequence). The V and J ends lost 5 bases and 0 bases respectively, with 11 bases between them. The CDR3 is made up of 15 amino acids. CDR3 nucleotide sequence: TGTGCCAGTAGTCTAACCGACAGCTCCTACAATGAGCAGTTCTTC. It yields the protein CASSLTDSSYNEQFF. The whole variable domain, filled in from reference TRBV19 and TRBJ2-1, reads DGGITQSPKYLFRKEGQNVTLSCEQNLNHDAMYWYRQDPGQGLRLIYYSQIVNDFQKGDIAEGYSVSREKKESFPLTVTSAQKNPTAFYLCASSLTDSSYNEQFFGPGTRLTVL.

The chain combines TRBV9 with TRBJ1-3; tentatively, D is TRBD1 (6 bases). The CDR3 contains 16 residues. Germline CDR1 SGDLS, CDR2 YYNGEE. The V end lost 4 bases, the J end lost 0 bases, and 14 bases lay between the germline ends. The CDR3: CASSFGQPSSGNTIYF. Written as DNA, the CDR3 is TGTGCCAGCAGCTTCGGACAGCCCTCCTCTGGAAACACCATATATTTT.

Only a few counts were recorded for this clone. This chain connects TRBV9 to TRBJ2-2, with 7 bases identical to TRBD2. This CDR3 has 16 amino acids. Germline CDR1 reads SGDLS; CDR2 reads YYNGEE. V trimming: 3 bases; J trimming: 3 bases; junction bases outside the gene matches: 8. The CDR3 sequence is CASSASGGSDTGELFF. CDR3 coding DNA: TGTGCCAGCAGCGCCTCCGGGGGGTCCGACACCGGGGAGCTGTTTTTT.

In this sample, this clone turned up once. The genes are TRBV2 and TRBJ2-7; D gene uncertain. CDR1 is SNHLY, CDR2 FYNNEI, per germline. V lost 2 bases, J lost 7 bases, and 12 bases lay in between. The CDR3 extends over 13 amino acids. CDR3 sequence: CASSEIVRVEQYF. The CDR3 region has the DNA TGTGCCAGCAGTGAAATTGTCCGAGTAGAGCAGTACTTC. The whole variable domain, remainder taken from reference TRBV2 and TRBJ2-7, is EPEVTQTPSHQVTQMGQEVILRCVPISNHLYFYWYRQILGQKVEFLVSFYNNEISEKSEIFDDQFSVERPDGSNFTLKIRSTKLEDSAMYFCASSEIVRVEQYFGPGTRLTVT.

The chain links TRBV29-1 to TRBJ1-2; TRBD1 is a possible D gene (5 bases). V lost 1 base, J lost 7 bases, and 13 bases lay in between. CDR3 length: 13 amino acids. The germline gives CDR1 SQVTM, CDR2 ANQGSEA. In DNA form, the CDR3 reads TGCAGCGTTGAAGGTCAGGGAGCGGCTGGCTACACCTTC. Encoded protein: CSVEGQGAAGYTF.

Of note for this clone: Within the sample, other DNA sequences also encode this same CDR3. This chain joins TRBV29-1 and TRBJ2-2; weak D call: TRBD2 (5 bases). The V end lost 7 bases, the J end lost 7 bases, and 19 bases lay between the germline ends. Per germline, CDR1 SQVTM and CDR2 ANQGSEA. The CDR3 extends over 14 amino acids. The CDR3 reads CSAATKGRGGELFF. CDR3 coding DNA: TGCAGCGCTGCTACTAAGGGTCGGGGCGGGGAGCTGTTTTTT.

This chain connects TRBV5-1 to TRBJ1-2, with D tentatively TRBD1 (6 bases). Trimming left V 4 bases short and J 2 bases short, with 9 bases between. The CDR3 contains 13 residues. The V gene's germline CDR1 is SGHRS and CDR2 YFSETQ. As DNA, the CDR3 is TGCGCCAGCAGCCCCCAGGGGAACTATGGCTACACCTTC. This translates into CASSPQGNYGYTF.

Concerning this clone itself: One junction end disagrees with the germline gene, perhaps due to a read error. The chain recombines TRBV7-2 with TRBJ2-5; 11 nucleotides line up with TRBD2. The CDR3 is 12 amino acids. CDR1 SGHTA and CDR2 FQGNSA come from the germline V gene. CDR3 sequence reads: CASSLEGLAAHF. The CDR3, as DNA: TGTGCCAGCAGCTTAGAGGGACTAGCGGCCCACTTC.

This chain links TRBV2 with TRBJ2-2; D is perhaps TRBD1 or TRBD2 (5 bases each). CDR3 length: 14 amino acids. Germline V lookup: CDR1 SNHLY, CDR2 FYNNEI. Trimming removed 3 bases from V and 6 bases from J, with 11 bases in between. The CDR3 bases are TGTGCCAGCAGTGAGAGGGTGGGGCCCGGGGAGCTGTTTTTT. Protein: CASSERVGPGELFF.

This rearrangement joins TRBV28 to TRBJ2-7; a weak D match, TRBD2 (6 bases). Germline-derived CDR1 and CDR2 are MDHEN and SYDVKM. The CDR3 is made up of 14 amino acids. V lost 3 bases and J lost 2, with 11 bases in between. CDR3 protein: CASSLVAEAYEQYF. The CDR3 bases are TGTGCCAGCAGTTTGGTAGCGGAAGCCTACGAGCAGTACTTC.

The V and J genes are TRBV6-5 and TRBJ2-5; TRBD1 is a possible D gene (6 bases). From germline, CDR1 is MNHEY and CDR2 SVGAGI. V was cut by 0 bases and J by 6 bases, with 14 bases left in between. The CDR3 consists of 15 residues. CDR3: CASSYSGAGLKTQYF. The CDR3 DNA sequence: TGTGCCAGCAGTTACTCGGGGGCAGGGCTGAAGACCCAGTACTTC.

The genes are TRBV5-4 and TRBJ1-2; maybe TRBD1 (6 bases). Germline-derived CDR1 and CDR2 are SGHNT and YYREEE (reference sequence). The CDR3 contains 15 residues. The V end lost 4 bases, the J end lost 7 bases, and 20 bases lay between the germline ends. The CDR3 nucleotides are TGTGCCAGCAGCCTGTGGGCAGGGGTAAGGGCTGGCTACACCTTC. This translates into CASSLWAGVRAGYTF.

The V call is TRBV7-2, the J call TRBJ2-7; D uncertain. The CDR3 is 13 residues long. V was shortened by 2 bases and J by 2 bases, with 7 bases between the two germline ends. The germline V gene encodes CDR1 SGHTA and CDR2 FQGNSA. The chain's CDR3 is CASSLLFTYEQYF. For the CDR3, the DNA is TGTGCCAGCAGCTTACTTTTCACCTACGAGCAGTACTTC.

The J gene is TRBJ1-1, the V gene TRBV28, with a possible D match to TRBD1 (5 bases). V was clipped by 3 bases and J by 5 bases, with 16 bases between them. The CDR3 length is 15 residues. Germline V lookup: CDR1 MDHEN, CDR2 SYDVKM. The CDR3 DNA sequence: TGTGCCAGCAGTTTGGCCGGGGGATCAAAAACTGAAGCTTTCTTT. This encodes CASSLAGGSKTEAFF.

This chain connects TRBV29-1 to TRBJ2-3, with D uncertain. Trimming pared 0 bases from V and 0 bases from J, leaving 4 bases between. The CDR3 runs to 13 residues. Germline V CDR1 and CDR2: SQVTM, ANQGSEA. CDR3 in amino acids: CSVEEVSTDTQYF. CDR3 DNA: TGCAGCGTTGAAGAGGTCAGCACAGATACGCAGTATTTT.

The chain combines TRBV4-2 with TRBJ2-1; 10 bases match TRBD1. CDR1 is LGHNA, CDR2 YNFKEQ, per germline. The CDR3 has 14 amino acids. Losses at the gene ends were 1 base for V and 8 bases for J; bases not matched to a gene: 2. CDR3 sequence: CASSQGDRGHEQFF. DNA for the CDR3: TGTGCCAGCAGCCAAGGGGACAGGGGACATGAGCAGTTCTTC.

The chain couples TRBV12-5 to TRBJ2-2; 7 bases line up with TRBD2. The CDR3 sequence is 13 residues long. CDR1 LGHNT and CDR2 FRNRAP come from the germline V gene. V lost 7 bases, J lost 8 bases, and 7 bases stayed unmatched. CDR3 protein: CASAVGGSGELFF. CDR3 coding DNA: TGTGCTAGTGCCGTGGGGGGGTCTGGGGAGCTGTTTTTT.

The gene calls are TRBV18 and TRBJ2-1; no definite D call. This CDR3 contains 14 residues. Germline values: CDR1 KGHSH, CDR2 LQKENI. V dropped 8 bases and J dropped 5 bases, with 16 bases sitting between them. In DNA, the CDR3 is TGTGCCAGCCCCCGGCCGGGTAGCCACAATGAGCAGTTCTTC. This encodes CASPRPGSHNEQFF.

The chain links TRBV19 to TRBJ2-1, with D perhaps matching TRBD1 (5 bases). V was pared by 7 bases and J by 6 bases, with 7 bases between. CDR3 length equals 11 residues. Germline V lookup: CDR1 LNHDA, CDR2 SQIVND (reference sequence). CDR3 in amino acids: CASMGRNEQFF. As DNA, the CDR3 is TGTGCCAGTATGGGGCGCAATGAGCAGTTCTTC.

The chain joins TRBV27 to TRBJ1-1, with a possible D match to TRBD1 (5 bases). Trimming pared 1 base from V and 5 bases from J, leaving 17 bases between. The CDR3 sequence is 16 residues long. From germline, CDR1 is MNHEY and CDR2 SMNVEV (reference sequence). The CDR3: CASSLYLVGVGTEAFF. In nucleotides, the CDR3 is TGTGCCAGCAGTTTATATCTGGTGGGGGTGGGAACTGAAGCTTTCTTT.

This sequence joins TRBV4-3 and TRBJ2-3; 7 bases match TRBD1. Germline V gene lookup returns CDR1 LGHNA and CDR2 YSLEER. The CDR3 is made up of 13 amino acids. V trimming: 0 bases; J trimming: 10 bases; junction bases outside the gene matches: 4. The CDR3 nucleotides are TGCGCCAGCAGCCAAGATAATACAGGGGCGCAGTATTTT. Protein: CASSQDNTGAQYF.

The chain combines TRBV4-1 with TRBJ2-1; 10 positions match TRBD2. Germline assignment: CDR1 MGHRA and CDR2 YSYEKL. Trimming took 6 bases from V and 4 from J; bases not matched to a gene: 9. The CDR3 sequence is 16 residues long. The CDR3 DNA is TGCGCCAGCAGTCTCACACTAGCGGGGACGTACAATGAGCAGTTCTTC. This sequence encodes CASSLTLAGTYNEQFF.

The chain links TRBV11-3 to TRBJ2-7, with a possible D match to TRBD2 (5 bases). CDR3 length: 12 amino acids. Germline CDR1 is SGHNT and CDR2 is YENEEA. Trimming stripped 4 bases from V and 2 bases from J, with 6 bases between. The CDR3 spells CASSSGAYEQYF. The CDR3 DNA is TGTGCCAGCAGCTCCGGGGCCTACGAGCAGTACTTC. The full variable domain, in which reference TRBV11-3 and TRBJ2-7 provide the parts outside the CDR3, is EAGVVQSPRYKIIEKKQPVAFWCNPISGHNTLYWYLQNLGQGPELLIRYENEEAVDDSQLPKDRFSAERLKGVDSTLKIQPAELGDSAVYLCASSSGAYEQYFGPGTRLTVT.

The V call is TRBV4-3, the J call TRBJ2-1; D might be TRBD2 (5 bases). V lost 2 bases and J 0 bases, leaving 14 bases between the germline ends. The CDR3 covers 17 residues. Germline V gives CDR1 LGHNA, CDR2 YSLEER. The CDR3 spells CASSQYKAAHSYNEQFF. CDR3 nucleotide sequence: TGCGCCAGCAGCCAATATAAAGCGGCCCACTCCTACAATGAGCAGTTCTTC.

The gene calls are TRBV9 and TRBJ2-7, with D possibly TRBD2 on 5 matching bases. The CDR3 consists of 15 residues. V was clipped by 4 bases and J by 2 bases, with 16 bases between them. Germline values: CDR1 SGDLS, CDR2 YYNGEE. The CDR3 region has the DNA TGTGCCAGCAGCAGGCAAAGCGGCCCTACCTACGAGCAGTACTTC. Its protein product is CASSRQSGPTYEQYF.